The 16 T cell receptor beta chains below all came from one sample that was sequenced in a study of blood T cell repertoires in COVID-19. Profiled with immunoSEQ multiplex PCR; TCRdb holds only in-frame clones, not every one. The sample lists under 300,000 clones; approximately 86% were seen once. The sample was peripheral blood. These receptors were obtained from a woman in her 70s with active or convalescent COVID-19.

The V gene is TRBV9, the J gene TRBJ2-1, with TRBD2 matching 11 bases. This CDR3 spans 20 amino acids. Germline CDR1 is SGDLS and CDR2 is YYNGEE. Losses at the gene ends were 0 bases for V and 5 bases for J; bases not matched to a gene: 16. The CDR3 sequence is CASSVGIRLAGGLGDNEQFF. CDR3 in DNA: TGTGCCAGCAGCGTAGGGATTAGGCTAGCGGGGGGCCTGGGAGACAATGAGCAGTTCTTC.

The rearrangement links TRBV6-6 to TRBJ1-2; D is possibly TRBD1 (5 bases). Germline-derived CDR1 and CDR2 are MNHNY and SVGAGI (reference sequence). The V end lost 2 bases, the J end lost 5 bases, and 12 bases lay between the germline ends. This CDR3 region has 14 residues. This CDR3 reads CASSYGGRKYGYTF. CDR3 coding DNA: TGTGCCAGCAGTTACGGGGGGAGGAAATATGGCTACACCTTC.

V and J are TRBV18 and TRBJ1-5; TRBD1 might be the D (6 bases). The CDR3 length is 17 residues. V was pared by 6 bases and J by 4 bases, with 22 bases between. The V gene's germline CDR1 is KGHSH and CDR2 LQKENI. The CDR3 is CASSPSSLRDKNQPQHF. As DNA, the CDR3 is TGTGCCAGCTCCCCCTCCTCCCTCCGGGACAAAAATCAGCCCCAGCATTTT. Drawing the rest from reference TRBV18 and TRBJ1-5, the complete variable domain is NAGVMQNPRHLVRRRGQEARLRCSPMKGHSHVYWYRQLPEEGLKFMVYLQKENIIDESGMPKERFSAEFPKEGPSILRIQQVVRGDSAAYFCASSPSSLRDKNQPQHFGDGTRLSIL.

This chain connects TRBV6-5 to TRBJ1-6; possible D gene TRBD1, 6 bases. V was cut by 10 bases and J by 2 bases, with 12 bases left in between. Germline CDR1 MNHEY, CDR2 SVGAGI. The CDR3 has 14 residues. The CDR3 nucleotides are TGTGCCATCAGCAGGGGACCCTATAATTCACCCCTCCACTTT. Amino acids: CAISRGPYNSPLHF.

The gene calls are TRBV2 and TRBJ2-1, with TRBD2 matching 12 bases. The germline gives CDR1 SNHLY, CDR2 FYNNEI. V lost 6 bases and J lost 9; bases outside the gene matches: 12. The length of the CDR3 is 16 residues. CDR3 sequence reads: CASSDTSGGSGGEQFF. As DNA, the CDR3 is TGTGCCAGCAGCGACACTAGCGGGGGGTCTGGTGGTGAGCAGTTCTTC.

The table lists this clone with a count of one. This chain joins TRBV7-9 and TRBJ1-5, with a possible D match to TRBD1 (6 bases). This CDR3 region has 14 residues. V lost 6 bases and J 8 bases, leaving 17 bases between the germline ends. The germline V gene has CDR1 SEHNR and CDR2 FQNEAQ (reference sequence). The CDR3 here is CASSPSGGGEPQHF. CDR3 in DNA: TGTGCCAGCAGTCCTAGTGGGGGCGGTGAGCCCCAGCATTTT.

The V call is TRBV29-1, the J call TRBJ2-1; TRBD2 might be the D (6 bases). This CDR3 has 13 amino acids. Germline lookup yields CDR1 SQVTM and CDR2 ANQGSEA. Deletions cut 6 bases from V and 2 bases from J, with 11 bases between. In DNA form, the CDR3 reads TGCAGCGTCCGGGGGAGCGCCTACAATGAGCAGTTCTTC. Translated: CSVRGSAYNEQFF.

CDR3 loop: CASSHSGDTQYF. The CDR3 nucleotides are TGTGCCAGCAGCCATAGCGGGGATACGCAGTATTTT. This chain uses TRBV12-3 or TRBV12-4 with TRBJ2-3; 7 positions agree with TRBD2. The CDR3 is made up of 12 amino acids. Trimming cost V 6 bases and J 6 bases; bases outside gene matches: 3.

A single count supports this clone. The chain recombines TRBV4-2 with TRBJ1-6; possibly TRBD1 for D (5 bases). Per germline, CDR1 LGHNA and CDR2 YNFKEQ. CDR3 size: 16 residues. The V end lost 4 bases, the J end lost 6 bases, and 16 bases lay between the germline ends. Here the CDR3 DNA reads TGTGCCAGCAGCCTCAACGACAGAGTCTTTAATTCACCCCTCCACTTT. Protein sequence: CASSLNDRVFNSPLHF.

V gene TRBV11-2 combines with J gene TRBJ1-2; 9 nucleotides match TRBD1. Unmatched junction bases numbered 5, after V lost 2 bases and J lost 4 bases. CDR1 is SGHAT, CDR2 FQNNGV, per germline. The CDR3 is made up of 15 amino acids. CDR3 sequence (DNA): TGTGCCAGCAGCTTATCCTCGGGACAGGGCTATGGCTACACCTTC. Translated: CASSLSSGQGYGYTF.

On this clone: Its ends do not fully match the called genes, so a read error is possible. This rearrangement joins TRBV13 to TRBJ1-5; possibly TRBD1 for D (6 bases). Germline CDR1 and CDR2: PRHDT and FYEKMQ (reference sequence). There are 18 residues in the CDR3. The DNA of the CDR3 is TGTGCCAGCAGCGTAGGGTTTGGAAAGGGGGTCGGCAATCAGCCCCAGCATTTT. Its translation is CASSVGFGKGVGNQPQHF.

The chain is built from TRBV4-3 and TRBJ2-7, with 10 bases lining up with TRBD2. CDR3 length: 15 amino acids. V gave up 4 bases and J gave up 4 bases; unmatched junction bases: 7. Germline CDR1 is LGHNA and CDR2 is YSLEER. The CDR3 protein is CASSPERGGGYEQYF. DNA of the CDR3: TGCGCCAGCAGCCCAGAGCGGGGGGGCGGGTACGAGCAGTACTTC.

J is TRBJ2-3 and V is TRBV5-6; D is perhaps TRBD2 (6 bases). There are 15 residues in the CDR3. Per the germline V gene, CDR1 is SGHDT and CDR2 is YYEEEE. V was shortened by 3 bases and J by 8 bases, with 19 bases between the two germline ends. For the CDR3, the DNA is TGTGCCAGCAGCTACGTGGGAAAGTCCGGGGGTACGCAGTATTTT. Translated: CASSYVGKSGGTQYF.

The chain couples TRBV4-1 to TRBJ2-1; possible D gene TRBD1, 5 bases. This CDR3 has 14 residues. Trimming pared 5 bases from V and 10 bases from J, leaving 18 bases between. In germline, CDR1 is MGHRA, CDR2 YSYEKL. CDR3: CASSSLVGQEEQFF. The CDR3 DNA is TGCGCCAGCAGCTCCCTAGTGGGGCAAGAGGAGCAGTTCTTC.

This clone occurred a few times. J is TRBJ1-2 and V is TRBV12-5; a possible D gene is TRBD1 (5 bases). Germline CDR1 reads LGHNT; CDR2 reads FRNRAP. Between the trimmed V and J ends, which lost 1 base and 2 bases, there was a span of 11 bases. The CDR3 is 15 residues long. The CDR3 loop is CASGLGQGTNYGYTF. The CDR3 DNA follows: TGTGCTAGTGGTTTGGGGCAGGGCACCAACTATGGCTACACCTTC.

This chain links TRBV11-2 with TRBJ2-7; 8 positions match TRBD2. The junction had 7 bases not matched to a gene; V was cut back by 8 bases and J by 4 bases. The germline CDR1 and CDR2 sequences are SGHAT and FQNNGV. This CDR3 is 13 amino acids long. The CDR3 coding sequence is TGTGCCAGCTCCGTCGCGGGGGGATACGAGCAGTACTTC. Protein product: CASSVAGGYEQYF.